This T cell receptor beta chain was sequenced for a study of Ad26.COV2.S vaccination and SARS-CoV-2 variants (dated by TCRdb to the early 2020s). Study-level background: TCRbeta repertoire sequencing served as the tool for gauging how specific and how broad the SARS-CoV-2-reactive T cell receptors were following Ad26.COV2.S vaccination. A total of around 32 samples were included in the TCR-sequenced set, comprising some 20 Ad26.COV2.S vaccine recipients, 5 placebo recipients and 8 SARS-CoV-2 convalescent individuals.

Note on this clone: No cognate antigen has been identified for it. No base quality values were provided; no much bigger clone lies one nucleotide off.

The time point tag for this specimen amounts to: individuals recovered from natural SARS-CoV-2 infection. Taken from cysteine to phenylalanine, the CDR3 has 15 residues. Kept here is only the CDR3 DNA, which spans 45 bases and is read in frame from base 1. V is reduced by 10 bases and J by 4 bases, leaving a spacing of 20 bases between them. CDR1 and CDR2 (SNHLY, FYNNEI) derive from the germline V gene. TCRbeta CDR3 regions were sequenced with the immunoSEQ Assay. After extraction, genomic DNA underwent amplification by bias-controlled multiplex PCR, followed by high-throughput sequencing. Per the source publication's procedure: Collapsing and filtering of sequences were performed to quantify the absolute abundance of each unique TCRbeta CDR3 region. T cell fraction was estimated by normalizing TCRbeta template counts to usable DNA, which was measured by amplifying reference genes present in all nucleated cells. Repertoire TCRs were annotated as SARS-CoV-2-specific when V gene, CDR3 amino acid sequence and J gene were exactly matched to a known reactive TCR set. The reference SARS-CoV-2 TCR set was derived from MIRA and filtered for enrichment in COVID-19-positive ImmuneCODE repertoires, a step that removed public or cross-reactive TCRs. Using the MIRA antigens, annotated TCRs were further analysed by specific ORF or by position within an ORF. Breadth was defined as the number of annotated unique rearrangements divided by the total number of unique productive rearrangements, and depth was defined as the summed frequency of the annotated unique rearrangements. Two-sided Wilcoxon rank-sum tests were applied when comparing TCR breadth between groups. The table was pulled from immuneACCESS by TCRdb, which kept in-frame rearrangements only. Such tables lose some clones; where checked, under half of the loss comes from unresolved V genes, and the rest has no known cause. V and J calls and clone size are given by that table; D and trimming were obtained from the DNA. The sample profile shows 300,000 to 450,000 clones; around 92% of them were found once. The ten largest clones represent about 3.8% of the sample.

The research as a whole found: The authors noted that total T cell responses may have been underestimated by the TCR breadth and depth analyses. After vaccination, substantial breadth of spike-specific CD8+ and CD4+ T cell responses was reported. Spike-specific TCR breadth was higher in Ad26.COV2.S recipients than in placebo recipients (P = 0.0014). Non-spike TCR breadth was comparable between vaccine and placebo recipients, consistent with the vaccine containing only spike.

Sequenced here: peripheral blood, sampled after recovery from COVID-19. This TCR was sampled from a human donor who had recovered from COVID-19. The rearrangement joined TRBV2 to TRBJ2-1; the D gene cannot be named for sure. The CDR3 in this case is CATRSGPSLYNEQFF. In nucleotide form, the sequence is TGTGCCACCCGCTCCGGGCCATCCCTTTACAATGAGCAGTTCTTC.